This T cell receptor (beta chain) was observed in a study of cytomegalovirus exposure and HLA in healthy donors. Study conclusions and caveats: Another analysis was done later, and it associated roughly 15,000 TCR beta sequences with HLA alleles at 0.05 false discovery rate.

With regard to this clone: Its antigen is still unknown.

The PCR contained 60 Vbeta and 13 Jbeta primers. Libraries were prepared by immunoSEQ multiplex PCR; TCRdb keeps only in-frame clonotypes and omits some of them. The table lists 85,000 to 100,000 clones, more than 60% of them singletons. The CDR3 runs to 13 residues. Germline V CDR1 and CDR2: SEHNR, FQNEAQ (reference sequence). V lost 2 bases and J 5 bases, leaving 9 bases between the germline ends. Sequencing was carried out using PBMCs. This rearrangement joins TRBV7-9 to TRBJ2-5; a weak D match, TRBD1 (5 bases). The sequence was collected from a man aged 55 to 69 in good health and CMV-seropositive. DNA of the CDR3: TGTGCCAGCAGCTTATCAGGGCTGGAGACCCAGTACTTC. Translation: CASSLSGLETQYF.